This T cell receptor beta chain was profiled in a study of cytomegalovirus exposure and HLA in healthy donors. Primers: 60 Vbeta forward and 13 Jbeta reverse. Assay: immunoSEQ multiplex PCR; the TCRdb copy retains only in-frame clones and omits some. In the table there are some 220,000 clones, roughly 91% of which are singletons. The CDR3 contains 14 residues. The germline V gene has CDR1 SGHNT and CDR2 YYREEE (reference sequence). After removal of 4 bases from V and 6 bases from J, the junction contained 3 bases not matched to a gene. Sequenced input: PBMCs. The V call is TRBV5-4, the J call TRBJ2-7; 14 positions match TRBD2. The clonotype originates from a woman aged 18-35 years in good health and CMV-seronegative. CDR3 nucleotide sequence: TGTGCCAGCAGCCCCGGGACTAGCGGGAGCGAGCAGTACTTC. It yields the protein CASSPGTSGSEQYF.